This T cell receptor delta chain stems from a study of gammadelta T cells in human blood. By share, this clone ranks as large (0.1 to 1%). The target antigen is unknown. Other nucleotide sequences from this sample produce the same CDR3. TCRdb processed the RT-PCR reads again with the CATT caller. The sample records about a thousand delta-chain clones, 28% being singletons. CDR1 is GEAIGNYY and CDR2 is EKD in the germline V gene. Trimming left V 0 bases short and J 0 bases short, with 22 bases between. The CDR3 extends over 19 amino acids. Whole-study results and caveats: Microbial exposure appeared to drive polyclonal γδ T cell expansion after birth.

Sequenced input: Vgamma9Vdelta2 gamma-delta T cells from adult blood. The genes are TRDV2 and TRDJ1; a weak D match, TRDD3 (6 bases). The source of this sequence is a human donor. CDR3 residues: CACDTVHLTGTQYTDKLIF. The CDR3, as DNA: TGTGCCTGTGACACCGTTCACCTAACTGGGACCCAGTACACCGATAAACTCATCTTT.